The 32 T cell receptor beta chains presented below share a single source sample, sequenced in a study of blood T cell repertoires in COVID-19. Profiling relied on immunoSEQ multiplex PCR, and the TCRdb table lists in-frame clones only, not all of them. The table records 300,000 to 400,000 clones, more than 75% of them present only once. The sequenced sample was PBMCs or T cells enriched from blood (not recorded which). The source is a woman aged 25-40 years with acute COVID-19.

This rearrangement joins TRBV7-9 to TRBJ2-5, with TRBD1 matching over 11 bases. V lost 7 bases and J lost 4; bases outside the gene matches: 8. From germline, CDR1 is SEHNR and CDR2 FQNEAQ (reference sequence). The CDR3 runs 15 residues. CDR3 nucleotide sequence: TGTGCCAGCACCCTTGGGGGGACAGGGGGAGAGACCCAGTACTTC. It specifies CASTLGGTGGETQYF.

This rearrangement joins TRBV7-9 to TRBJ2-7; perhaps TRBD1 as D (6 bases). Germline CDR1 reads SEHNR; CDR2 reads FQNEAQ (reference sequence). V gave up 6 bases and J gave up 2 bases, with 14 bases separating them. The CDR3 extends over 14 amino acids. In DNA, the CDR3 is TGTGCCAGCAGTTCCTCCGGGACAACCTACGAGCAGTACTTC. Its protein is CASSSSGTTYEQYF.

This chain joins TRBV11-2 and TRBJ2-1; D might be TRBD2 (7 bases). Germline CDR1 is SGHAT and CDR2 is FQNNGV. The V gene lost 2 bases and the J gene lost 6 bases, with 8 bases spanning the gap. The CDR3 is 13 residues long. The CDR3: CASSLRGANEQFF. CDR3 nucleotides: TGTGCCAGCAGCTTACGGGGGGCCAATGAGCAGTTCTTC. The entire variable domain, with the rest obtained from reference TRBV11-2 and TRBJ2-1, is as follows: EAGVAQSPRYKIIEKRQSVAFWCNPISGHATLYWYQQILGQGPKLLIQFQNNGVVDDSQLPKDRFSAERLKGVDSTLKIQPAKLEDSAVYLCASSLRGANEQFFGPGTRLTVL.

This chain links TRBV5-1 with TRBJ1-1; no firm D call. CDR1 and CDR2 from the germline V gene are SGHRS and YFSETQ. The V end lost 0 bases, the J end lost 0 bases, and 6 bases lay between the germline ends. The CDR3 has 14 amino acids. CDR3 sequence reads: CASSLEELNTEAFF. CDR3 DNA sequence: TGCGCCAGCAGCTTGGAGGAGTTGAACACTGAAGCTTTCTTT.

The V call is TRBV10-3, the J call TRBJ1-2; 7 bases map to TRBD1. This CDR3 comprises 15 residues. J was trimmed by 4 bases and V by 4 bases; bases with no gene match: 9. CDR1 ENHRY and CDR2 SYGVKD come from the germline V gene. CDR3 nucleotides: TGTGCCATCAGTGGCCGAGGGGGCGCGGGCTATGGCTACACCTTC. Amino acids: CAISGRGGAGYGYTF.

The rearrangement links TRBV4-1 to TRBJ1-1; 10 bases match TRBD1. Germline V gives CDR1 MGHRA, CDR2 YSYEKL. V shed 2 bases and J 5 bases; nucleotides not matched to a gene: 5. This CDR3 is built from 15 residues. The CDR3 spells CASSQTTGGGTEAFF. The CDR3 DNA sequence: TGCGCCAGCAGCCAAACGACAGGGGGCGGTACTGAAGCTTTCTTT.

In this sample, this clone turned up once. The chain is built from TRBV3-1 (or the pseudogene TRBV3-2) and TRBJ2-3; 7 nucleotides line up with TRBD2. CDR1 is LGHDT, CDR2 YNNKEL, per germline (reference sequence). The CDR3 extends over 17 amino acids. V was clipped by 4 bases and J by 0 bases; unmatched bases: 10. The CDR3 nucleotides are TGTGCCAGCAGCCTCTGGGGTAAGCGGGGCAGCACAGATACGCAGTATTTT. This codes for CASSLWGKRGSTDTQYF.

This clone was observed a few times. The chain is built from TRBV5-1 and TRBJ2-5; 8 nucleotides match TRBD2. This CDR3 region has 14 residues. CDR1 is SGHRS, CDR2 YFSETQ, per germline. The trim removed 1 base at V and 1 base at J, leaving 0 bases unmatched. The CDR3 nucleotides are TGCGCCAGCAGCTTGACTAGCGGCCAAGAGACCCAGTACTTC. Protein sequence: CASSLTSGQETQYF.

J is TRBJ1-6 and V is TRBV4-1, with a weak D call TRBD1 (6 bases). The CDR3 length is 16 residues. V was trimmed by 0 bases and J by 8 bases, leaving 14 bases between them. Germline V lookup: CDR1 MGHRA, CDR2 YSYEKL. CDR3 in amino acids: CASSQEDRRLYSPLHF. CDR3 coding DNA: TGCGCCAGCAGCCAAGAAGACAGGCGATTATATTCACCCCTCCACTTT.

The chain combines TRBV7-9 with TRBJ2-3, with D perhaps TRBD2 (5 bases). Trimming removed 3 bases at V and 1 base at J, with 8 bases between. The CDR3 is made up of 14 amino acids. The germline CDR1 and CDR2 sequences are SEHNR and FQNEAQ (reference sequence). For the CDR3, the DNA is TGTGCCAGCAGCTTCGGCGGGCGCACAGATACGCAGTATTTT. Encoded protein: CASSFGGRTDTQYF. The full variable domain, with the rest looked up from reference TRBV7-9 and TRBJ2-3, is DTGVSQNPRHKITKRGQNVTFRCDPISEHNRLYWYRQTLGQGPEFLTYFQNEAQLEKSRLLSDRFSAERPKGSFSTLEIQRTEQGDSAMYLCASSFGGRTDTQYFGPGTRLTVL.

CDR3 loop: CACPRTSGAAGANVLTF. For the CDR3, the DNA is TGTGCCTGCCCAAGGACTAGCGGGGCAGCGGGGGCCAACGTCCTGACTTTC. The rearrangement uses TRBV30 and TRBJ2-6, with 12 bases matching TRBD2. This CDR3 comprises 17 residues. Germline-derived CDR1 and CDR2 are GTSNPN and SVGIG (reference sequence). The V segment lost 6 bases and the J segment 4 bases; nucleotides outside the gene matches: 10.

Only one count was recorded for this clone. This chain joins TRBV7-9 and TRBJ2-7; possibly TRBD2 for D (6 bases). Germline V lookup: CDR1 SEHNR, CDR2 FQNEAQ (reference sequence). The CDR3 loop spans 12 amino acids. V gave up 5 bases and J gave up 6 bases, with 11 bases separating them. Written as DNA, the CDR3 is TGTGCCAGCAGCGCCGGGCGGGGCGAGCAGTACTTC. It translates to CASSAGRGEQYF.

CDR3 in amino acids: CASSPFPTGVGEQYF. DNA for the CDR3: TGTGCCAGCTCACCATTCCCCACAGGGGTCGGCGAGCAGTACTTC. This chain joins TRBV18 and TRBJ2-7; TRBD1 matches 7 bases. This CDR3 spans 15 amino acids. Trimming removed 2 bases from V and 6 bases from J; junction bases left unmatched: 10. Per germline, CDR1 KGHSH and CDR2 LQKENI.

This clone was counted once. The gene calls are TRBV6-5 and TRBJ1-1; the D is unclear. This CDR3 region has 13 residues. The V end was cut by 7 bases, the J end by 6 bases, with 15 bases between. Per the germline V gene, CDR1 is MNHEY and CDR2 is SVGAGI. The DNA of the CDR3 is TGTGCCAGCACCAACGGCGGGAGAGCTGAAGCTTTCTTT. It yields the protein CASTNGGRAEAFF.

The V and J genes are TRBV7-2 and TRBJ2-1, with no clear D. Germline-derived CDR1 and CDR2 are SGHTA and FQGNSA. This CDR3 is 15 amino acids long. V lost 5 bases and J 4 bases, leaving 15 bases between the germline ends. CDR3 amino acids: CASSHPGAYYNEQFF. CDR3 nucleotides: TGTGCCAGCAGCCACCCAGGTGCATATTACAATGAGCAGTTCTTC.

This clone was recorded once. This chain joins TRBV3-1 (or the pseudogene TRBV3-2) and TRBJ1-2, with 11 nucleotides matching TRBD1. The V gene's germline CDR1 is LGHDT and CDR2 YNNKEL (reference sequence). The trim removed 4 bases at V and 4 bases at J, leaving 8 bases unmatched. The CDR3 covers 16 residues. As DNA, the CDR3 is TGTGCCAGCAGCCGACGGACAGGGGGCCTTCTCTATGGCTACACCTTC. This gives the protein CASSRRTGGLLYGYTF.

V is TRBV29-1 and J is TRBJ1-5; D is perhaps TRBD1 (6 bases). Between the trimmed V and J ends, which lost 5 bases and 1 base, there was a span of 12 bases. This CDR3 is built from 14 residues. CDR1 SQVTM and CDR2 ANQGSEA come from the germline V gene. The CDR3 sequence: CSVNTGSSNQPQHF. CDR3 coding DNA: TGCAGCGTTAACACAGGGTCCAGCAATCAGCCCCAGCATTTT.

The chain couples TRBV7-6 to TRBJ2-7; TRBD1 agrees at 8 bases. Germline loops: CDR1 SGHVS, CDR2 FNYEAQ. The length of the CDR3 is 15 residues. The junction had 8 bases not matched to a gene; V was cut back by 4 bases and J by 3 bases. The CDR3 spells CASSSAGTGLYEQYF. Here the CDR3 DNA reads TGTGCCAGCAGCTCCGCCGGGACAGGTCTCTACGAGCAGTACTTC. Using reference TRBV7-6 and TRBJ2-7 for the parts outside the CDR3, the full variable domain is GAGVSQSPRYKVTKRGQDVALRCDPISGHVSLYWYRQALGQGPEFLTYFNYEAQQDKSGLPNDRFSAERPEGSISTLTIQRTEQRDSAMYRCASSSAGTGLYEQYFGPGTRLTVT.

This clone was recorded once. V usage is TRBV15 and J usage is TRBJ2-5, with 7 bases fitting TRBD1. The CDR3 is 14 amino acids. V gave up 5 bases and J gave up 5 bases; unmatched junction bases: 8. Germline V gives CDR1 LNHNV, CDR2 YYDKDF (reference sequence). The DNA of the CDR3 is TGTGCCACCAGCTTAGGAGACAGGGCGGAGACCCAGTACTTC. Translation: CATSLGDRAETQYF.

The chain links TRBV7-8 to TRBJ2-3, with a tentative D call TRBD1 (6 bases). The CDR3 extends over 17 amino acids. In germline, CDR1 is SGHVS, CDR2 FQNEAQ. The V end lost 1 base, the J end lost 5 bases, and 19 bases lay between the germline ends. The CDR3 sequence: CASSLVARQGYIDTQYF. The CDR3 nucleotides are TGTGCCAGCAGCTTAGTAGCCCGTCAGGGGTATATAGATACGCAGTATTTT.

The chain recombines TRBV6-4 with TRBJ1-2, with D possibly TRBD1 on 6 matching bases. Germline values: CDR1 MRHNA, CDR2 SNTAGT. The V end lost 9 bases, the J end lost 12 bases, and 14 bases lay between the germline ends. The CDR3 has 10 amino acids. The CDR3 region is CASNRENHTF. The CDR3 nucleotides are TGTGCCAGTAACAGGGAAAATCACACCTTC.

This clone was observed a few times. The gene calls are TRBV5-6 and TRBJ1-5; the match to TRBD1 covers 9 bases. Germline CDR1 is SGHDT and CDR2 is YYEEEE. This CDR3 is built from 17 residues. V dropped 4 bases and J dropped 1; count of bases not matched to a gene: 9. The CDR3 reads CASSRTGARESNQPQHF. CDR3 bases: TGTGCCAGCAGCCGGACAGGGGCAAGGGAGAGCAATCAGCCCCAGCATTTT.

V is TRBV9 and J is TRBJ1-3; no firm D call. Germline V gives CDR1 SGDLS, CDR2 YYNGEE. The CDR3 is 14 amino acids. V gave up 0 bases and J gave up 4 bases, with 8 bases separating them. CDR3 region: CASSVVAYGNTIYF. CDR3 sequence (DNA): TGTGCCAGCAGCGTAGTGGCTTACGGAAACACCATATATTTT.

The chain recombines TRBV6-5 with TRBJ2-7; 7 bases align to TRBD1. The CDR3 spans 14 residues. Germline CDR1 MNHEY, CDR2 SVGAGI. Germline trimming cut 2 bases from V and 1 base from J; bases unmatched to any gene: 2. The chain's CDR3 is CASSYKDRSYEQYF. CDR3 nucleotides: TGTGCCAGCAGTTACAAGGACAGGTCCTACGAGCAGTACTTC.

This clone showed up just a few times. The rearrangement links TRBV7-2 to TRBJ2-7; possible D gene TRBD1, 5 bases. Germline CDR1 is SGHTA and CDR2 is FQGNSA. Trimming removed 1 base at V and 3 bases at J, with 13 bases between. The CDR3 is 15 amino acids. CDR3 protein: CASSLDYGQHYEQYF. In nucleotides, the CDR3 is TGTGCCAGCAGCTTAGACTATGGACAACACTACGAGCAGTACTTC.

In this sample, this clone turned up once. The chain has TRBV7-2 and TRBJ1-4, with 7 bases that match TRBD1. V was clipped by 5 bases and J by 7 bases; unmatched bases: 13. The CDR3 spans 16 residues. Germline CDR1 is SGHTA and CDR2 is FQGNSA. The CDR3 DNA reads TGTGCCAGCAGCCCGAATAGAGACAGGGAGGTTGAAAAACTGTTTTTT. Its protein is CASSPNRDREVEKLFF.

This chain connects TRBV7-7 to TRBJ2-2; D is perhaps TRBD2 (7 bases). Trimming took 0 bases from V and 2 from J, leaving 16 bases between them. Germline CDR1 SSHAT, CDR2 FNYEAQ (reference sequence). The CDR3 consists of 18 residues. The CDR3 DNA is TGTGCCAGCAGCTTAGCGCAGGCGGGGGCTTCAAACACCGGGGAGCTGTTTTTT. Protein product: CASSLAQAGASNTGELFF. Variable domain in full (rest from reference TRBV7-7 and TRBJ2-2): GAGVSQSPRYKVTKRGQDVTLRCDPISSHATLYWYQQALGQGPEFLTYFNYEAQPDKSGLPSDRFSAERPEGSISTLTIQRTEQRDSAMYRCASSLAQAGASNTGELFFGEGSRLTVL.

CDR3 protein: CASSLGQGGDIQYF. CDR3 nucleotide sequence: TGCGCCAGCAGCTTGGGGCAGGGAGGTGACATTCAGTACTTC. V is TRBV5-1 and J is TRBJ2-4, with a weak D call TRBD2 (6 bases). Germline assignment: CDR1 SGHRS and CDR2 YFSETQ. Trimming took 0 bases from V and 8 from J, leaving 12 bases between them. The CDR3 totals 14 residues.

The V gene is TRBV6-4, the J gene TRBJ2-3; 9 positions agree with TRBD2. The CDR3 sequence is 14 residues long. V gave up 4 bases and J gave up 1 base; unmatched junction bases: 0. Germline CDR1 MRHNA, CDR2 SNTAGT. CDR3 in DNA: TGTGCCAGCAGTGGGACTAGCGGCACAGATACGCAGTATTTT. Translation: CASSGTSGTDTQYF.

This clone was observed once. In nucleotides, the CDR3 is TGTGCCAGCAGTACAGTGGATACGCAGTATTTT. This sequence encodes CASSTVDTQYF. The genes are TRBV6-5 and TRBJ2-3; D is undetermined. The V and J ends lost 5 bases and 6 bases respectively, with 6 bases between them. The CDR3 totals 11 residues. From germline, CDR1 is MNHEY and CDR2 SVGAGI.

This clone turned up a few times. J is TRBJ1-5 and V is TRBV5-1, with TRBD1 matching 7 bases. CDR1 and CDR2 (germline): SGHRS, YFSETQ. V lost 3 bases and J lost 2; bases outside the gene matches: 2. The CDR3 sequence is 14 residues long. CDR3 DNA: TGCGCCAGCAGCTCAGGACAGGGCAATCAGCCCCAGCATTTT. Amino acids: CASSSGQGNQPQHF.

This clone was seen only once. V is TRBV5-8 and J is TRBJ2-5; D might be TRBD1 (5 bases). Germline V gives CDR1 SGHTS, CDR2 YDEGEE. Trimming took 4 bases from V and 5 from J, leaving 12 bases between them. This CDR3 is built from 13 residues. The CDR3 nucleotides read TGTGCCAGCAGCGTTGACAGTAAGGAGACCCAGTACTTC. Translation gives CASSVDSKETQYF.